This entry is about one T cell receptor beta chain. This entry comes from a study of blood T cell dynamics during melanoma immunotherapy. Study details: Patients with metastatic melanoma got pembrolizumab or nivolumab-ipilimumab as first-line care.

Time point in this sample: pre-treatment baseline. Clones were sequenced by immunoSEQ multiplex PCR, and TCRdb holds only the in-frame ones, with some missing. Of fewer than 15,000 clones listed, around 92% are singletons. The CDR3 extends over 12 amino acids. V gave up 6 bases and J gave up 3 bases, with 9 bases separating them. Germline V gene lookup returns CDR1 SGHAT and CDR2 FQNNGV. This chain links TRBV11-2 with TRBJ2-7, with D perhaps matching TRBD1 (5 bases). Sequenced here: effector memory CD8+ T cells from blood, sampled from a patient treated with checkpoint blockade. The receptor comes from a human donor with melanoma. The CDR3 is CASSPQGYEQYF. The CDR3 DNA is TGTGCCAGCAGTCCCCAGGGCTACGAGCAGTACTTC.